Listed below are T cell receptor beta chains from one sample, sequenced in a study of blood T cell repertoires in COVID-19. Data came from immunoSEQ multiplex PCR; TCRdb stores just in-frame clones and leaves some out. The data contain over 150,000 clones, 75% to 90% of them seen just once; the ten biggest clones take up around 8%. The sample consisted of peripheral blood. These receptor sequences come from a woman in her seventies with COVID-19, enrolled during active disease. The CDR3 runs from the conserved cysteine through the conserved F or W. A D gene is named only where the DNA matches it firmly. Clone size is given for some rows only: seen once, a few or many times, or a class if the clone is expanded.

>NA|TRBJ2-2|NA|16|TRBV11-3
CASSLGLAEFTGELFF
TGTGCCAGCAGCTTAGGGTTAGCGGAGTTCACCGGGGAGCTGTTTTTT
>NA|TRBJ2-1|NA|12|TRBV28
CASSRTYNEQFF
TGTGCCAGCAGTCGGACTTACAATGAGCAGTTCTTC
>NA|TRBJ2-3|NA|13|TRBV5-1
CASSLEGGDTQYF
TGCGCCAGCAGCTTGGAAGGAGGAGATACGCAGTATTTT
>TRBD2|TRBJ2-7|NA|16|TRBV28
CASTSGLAGGNYEQYF
TGTGCCAGCACCTCGGGACTAGCGGGAGGGAACTACGAGCAGTACTTC
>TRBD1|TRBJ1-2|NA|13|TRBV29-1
CSVEPLTGRGYTF
TGCAGCGTTGAACCTCTGACAGGGCGCGGCTACACCTTC
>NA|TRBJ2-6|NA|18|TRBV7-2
CASSQSRTGVSGANVLTF
TGTGCCAGCAGCCAGAGCCGGACGGGAGTCTCTGGGGCCAACGTCCTGACTTTC
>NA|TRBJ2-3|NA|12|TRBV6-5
CASMGATDTQYF
TGTGCCAGCATGGGAGCCACAGATACGCAGTATTTT
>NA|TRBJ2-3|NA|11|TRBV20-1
CSAGITDTQYF
TGCAGTGCCGGGATCACAGATACGCAGTATTTT
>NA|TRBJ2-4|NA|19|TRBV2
CASSEDVGTPDLAKNIQYF
TGTGCCAGCAGTGAAGACGTCGGGACACCTGATCTAGCCAAAAACATTCAGTACTTC
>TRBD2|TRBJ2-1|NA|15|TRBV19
CASNPNSGSYNEQFF
TGTGCCAGTAACCCAAATAGCGGGAGTTACAATGAGCAGTTCTTC
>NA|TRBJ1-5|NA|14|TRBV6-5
CASSPYRSNQPQHF
TGTGCCAGCAGTCCTTATAGAAGCAATCAGCCCCAGCATTTT
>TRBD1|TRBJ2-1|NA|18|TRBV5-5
CASSFRDRGPKAYNEQFF
TGTGCCAGCAGCTTTCGGGACAGGGGTCCTAAAGCCTACAATGAGCAGTTCTTC
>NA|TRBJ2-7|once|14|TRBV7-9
CASSFAEGGYEQYF
TGTGCCAGCAGCTTTGCCGAAGGAGGCTACGAGCAGTACTTC
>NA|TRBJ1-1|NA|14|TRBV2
CASSQRDSNTEAFF
TGTGCCAGCAGCCAACGGGACTCGAACACTGAAGCTTTCTTT
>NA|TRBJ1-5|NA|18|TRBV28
CASSQSHGLGSLDQPQHF
TGTGCCAGCAGTCAGAGTCATGGTTTGGGGAGTTTGGATCAGCCCCAGCATTTT
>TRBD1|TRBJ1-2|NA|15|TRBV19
CASSRDRDFNYGYTF
TGTGCCAGTTCCCGGGACAGGGATTTTAACTATGGCTACACCTTC
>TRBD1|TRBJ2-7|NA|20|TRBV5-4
CASSLEAWTGGTRSSYEQYF
TGTGCCAGCAGCTTGGAAGCATGGACAGGGGGGACTCGTAGCTCCTACGAGCAGTACTTC
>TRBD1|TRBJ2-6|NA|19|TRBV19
CASSIVAAGGRSGANVLTF
TGTGCCAGTAGTATAGTGGCGGCAGGGGGTCGCTCTGGGGCCAACGTCCTGACTTTC
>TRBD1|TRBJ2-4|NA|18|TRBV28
CASSPLWGQGDVKNIQYF
TGTGCCAGCAGTCCTTTATGGGGACAGGGGGACGTCAAAAACATTCAGTACTTC
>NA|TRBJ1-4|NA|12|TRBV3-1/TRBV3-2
CASSQEREKLFF
TGTGCCAGCAGCCAAGAGAGAGAAAAACTGTTTTTT
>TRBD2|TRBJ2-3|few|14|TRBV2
CASNLAGGTDTQYF
TGTGCCAGCAACTTAGCGGGGGGCACAGATACGCAGTATTTT
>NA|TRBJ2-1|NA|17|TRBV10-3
CAISESTPGRSYNEQFF
TGTGCCATCAGTGAGTCGACTCCCGGAAGGTCCTACAATGAGCAGTTCTTC
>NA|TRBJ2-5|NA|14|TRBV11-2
CASSLQLDQETQYF
TGTGCCAGCAGCTTACAACTGGACCAAGAGACCCAGTACTTC
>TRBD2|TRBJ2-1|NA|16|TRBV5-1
CASSFGDGRARGEQFF
TGCGCCAGCAGCTTTGGTGACGGGAGGGCCAGGGGTGAGCAGTTCTTC
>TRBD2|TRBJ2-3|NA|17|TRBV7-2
CASSLDGTSGRADTQYF
TGTGCCAGCAGCTTAGACGGGACTAGCGGGAGGGCAGATACGCAGTATTTT
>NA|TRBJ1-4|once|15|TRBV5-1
CASSLEYGANEKLFF
TGCGCCAGCAGCTTGGAGTACGGGGCTAATGAAAAACTGTTTTTT
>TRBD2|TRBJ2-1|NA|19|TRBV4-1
CASSQGTSGRVSSYNEQFF
TGCGCCAGCAGCCAAGGGACTAGCGGGAGGGTAAGCTCCTACAATGAGCAGTTCTTC
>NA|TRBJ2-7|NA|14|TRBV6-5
CASSPRQGGYEQYF
TGTGCCAGCAGTCCTCGTCAGGGGGGCTACGAGCAGTACTTC
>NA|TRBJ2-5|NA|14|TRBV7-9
CASSLEGLGETQYF
TGTGCCAGCAGCTTAGAGGGACTGGGGGAGACCCAGTACTTC
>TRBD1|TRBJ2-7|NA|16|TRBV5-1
CASSPRPGAGGYEQYF
TGCGCCAGCAGCCCTCGGCCCGGGGCAGGGGGCTACGAGCAGTACTTC
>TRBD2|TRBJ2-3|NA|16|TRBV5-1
CASSLTSGRVTDTQYF
TGCGCCAGCAGCTTGACAAGCGGGAGGGTCACAGATACGCAGTATTTT
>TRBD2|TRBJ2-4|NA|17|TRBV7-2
CASSLAGREGFGNIQYF
TGTGCCAGCAGCTTAGCCGGGCGGGAGGGCTTCGGAAACATTCAGTACTTC
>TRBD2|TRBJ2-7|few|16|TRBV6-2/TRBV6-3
CASSWRRGAGSYEQYF
TGTGCCAGCAGTTGGCGGAGGGGAGCGGGAAGCTACGAGCAGTACTTC
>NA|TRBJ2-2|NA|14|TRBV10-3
CAISEWQDTGELFF
TGTGCCATCAGTGAATGGCAGGACACCGGGGAGCTGTTTTTT
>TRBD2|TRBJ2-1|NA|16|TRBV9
CASSASGLAGYNEQFF
TGTGCCAGCAGCGCCAGCGGACTAGCGGGATACAATGAGCAGTTCTTC
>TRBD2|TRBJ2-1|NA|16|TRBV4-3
CASSRLAGGPLIEQFF
TGCGCCAGCAGCCGCTTAGCGGGAGGGCCCCTCATTGAGCAGTTCTTC
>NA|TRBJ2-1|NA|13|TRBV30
CAWSFSIVVGQFF
TGTGCCTGGAGTTTTTCTATAGTCGTTGGGCAGTTCTTC
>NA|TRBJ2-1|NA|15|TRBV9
CASNFQGRSYNEQFF
TGTGCCAGCAATTTCCAGGGGAGATCCTACAATGAGCAGTTCTTC
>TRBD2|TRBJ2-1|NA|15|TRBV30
CAWSRLAGLPNEQFF
TGTGCCTGGAGCAGACTAGCGGGACTCCCCAATGAGCAGTTCTTC
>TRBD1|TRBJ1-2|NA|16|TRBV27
CASSLSHPGQLWGYTF
TGTGCCAGCAGTTTATCCCATCCGGGACAGCTCTGGGGCTACACCTTC
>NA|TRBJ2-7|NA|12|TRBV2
CASSTDVYEQYF
TGTGCCAGCAGTACAGACGTCTACGAGCAGTACTTC
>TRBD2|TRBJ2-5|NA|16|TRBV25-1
CASSDSQTSGRETQYF
TGTGCCAGCAGTGACTCCCAGACTAGCGGGAGAGAGACCCAGTACTTC
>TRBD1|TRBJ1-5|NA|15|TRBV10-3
CAISGGTASNQPQHF
TGTGCCATCAGTGGGGGGACAGCTTCCAATCAGCCCCAGCATTTT
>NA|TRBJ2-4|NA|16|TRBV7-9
CASSRTGGVGGNIQYF
TGTGCCAGCAGCCGAACCGGGGGAGTCGGTGGAAACATTCAGTACTTC
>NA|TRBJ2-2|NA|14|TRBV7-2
CASTFQWAGGELFF
TGTGCCAGCACCTTCCAGTGGGCCGGCGGGGAGCTGTTTTTT
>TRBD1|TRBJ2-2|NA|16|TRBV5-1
CASSLARDSGPGELFF
TGCGCCAGCAGCTTGGCCCGGGACAGCGGACCCGGGGAGCTGTTTTTT
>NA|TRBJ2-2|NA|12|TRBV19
CASTRGTGELFF
TGTGCCAGTACACGAGGCACCGGGGAGCTGTTTTTT
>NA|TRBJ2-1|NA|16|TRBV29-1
CSVEIGVQGTYNEQFF
TGCAGCGTTGAAATTGGTGTGCAGGGGACCTACAATGAGCAGTTCTTC
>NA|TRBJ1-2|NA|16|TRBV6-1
CASSENRLRRNYGYTF
TGTGCCAGCAGTGAAAATCGCCTCAGGAGGAACTATGGCTACACCTTC
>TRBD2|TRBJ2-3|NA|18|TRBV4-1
CASSTPQGLAGGLDTQYF
TGCGCCAGCAGTACACCCCAGGGACTAGCGGGAGGGTTAGATACGCAGTATTTT
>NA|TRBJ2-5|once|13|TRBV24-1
CATSDGQQETQYF
TGTGCCACCAGTGATGGACAGCAAGAGACCCAGTACTTC
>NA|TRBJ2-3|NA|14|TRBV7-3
CASSLGSSEDTQYF
TGTGCCAGCAGCTTAGGCTCTAGTGAAGATACGCAGTATTTT
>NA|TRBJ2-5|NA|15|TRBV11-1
CASGSRGFTQETQYF
TGTGCCAGCGGTTCCCGCGGATTTACCCAAGAGACCCAGTACTTC
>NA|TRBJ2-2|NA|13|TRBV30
CAWREGNTGELFF
TGTGCCTGGAGGGAGGGTAACACCGGGGAGCTGTTTTTT
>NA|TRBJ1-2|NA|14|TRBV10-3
CAIRGTGVNYGYTF
TGTGCCATCCGAGGCACAGGCGTTAACTATGGCTACACCTTC
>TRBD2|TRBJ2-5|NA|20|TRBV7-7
CASSPSPPSRTSGRVETQYF
TGTGCCAGCAGCCCCTCCCCGCCGTCACGGACTAGCGGGAGGGTGGAGACCCAGTACTTC
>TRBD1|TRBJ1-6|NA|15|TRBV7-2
CASSLGRQGNSPLHF
TGTGCCAGCAGCTTAGGCCGACAGGGTAATTCACCCCTCCACTTT